The next 9 T cell receptor beta chains were all read from a single sample in a study of beta chain features in type 1 diabetes. Their antigens remain unidentified. Points from the study as a whole: Researchers report that Type 1 diabetes patients had moderately but significantly shorter TCRB CDR3s across all four CD4+ subsets.

TCRB transcripts that were expressed got sequenced, as all of the isolated RNA had been reverse transcribed. The repertoire was sequenced with immunoSEQ multiplex PCR; TCRdb's copy has only in-frame clones and lacks some. There are 150,000 to 200,000 clones in the sample; around 7.9% occur only once, and under 0.55% lies in the top ten. The source material was central memory CD4+ T cells from blood. These receptors came from a man aged 18 to 30 with type 1 diabetes.

J is TRBJ2-5 and V is TRBV14, with a weak D call TRBD1 (6 bases). Germline CDR1 SGHDN, CDR2 FVKESK. V was pared by 4 bases and J by 1 base, with 13 bases between. The length of the CDR3 is 15 residues. CDR3 sequence: CASSPLLGAQETQYF. The CDR3 DNA is TGTGCCAGCAGCCCTCTTTTGGGGGCCCAAGAGACCCAGTACTTC.

In this sample, this clone turned up a few times. The chain combines TRBV7-7 with TRBJ2-5; 9 nucleotides agree with TRBD2. The J segment lost 5 bases and the V segment lost 1 base, leaving 5 bases of the junction unmatched. The CDR3 is 15 residues long. From germline, CDR1 is SSHAT and CDR2 FNYEAQ (reference sequence). CDR3 sequence: CASSLERGAFETQYF. DNA for the CDR3: TGTGCCAGCAGCTTAGAGCGGGGGGCATTCGAGACCCAGTACTTC.

This sequence joins TRBV2 and TRBJ2-3, with D unresolved. Trimming shortened V by 6 bases and J by 4 bases, and 14 bases separated the two germline ends. This CDR3 comprises 14 residues. The germline gives CDR1 SNHLY, CDR2 FYNNEI. The CDR3, as DNA: TGTGCCAGCAGAGGAATGGCTAGGCCAGATACGCAGTATTTT. Protein: CASRGMARPDTQYF.

J is TRBJ2-1 and V is TRBV5-1, with D possibly being TRBD1 (6 bases). Trimming stripped 4 bases from V and 0 bases from J, with 14 bases between. Germline-derived CDR1 and CDR2 are SGHRS and YFSETQ. The CDR3 totals 16 residues. CDR3 nucleotides: TGCGCCAGCAGCGCCGGCCAGGGGAGCTCCTACAATGAGCAGTTCTTC. Its translation is CASSAGQGSSYNEQFF. Looking up the rest from reference TRBV5-1 and TRBJ2-1 gives the full variable domain: KAGVTQTPRYLIKTRGQQVTLSCSPISGHRSVSWYQQTPGQGLQFLFEYFSETQRNKGNFPGRFSGRQFSNSRSEMNVSTLELGDSALYLCASSAGQGSSYNEQFFGPGTRLTVL.

This chain joins TRBV27 and TRBJ2-7; TRBD1 matches 10 bases. The germline CDR1 and CDR2 sequences are MNHEY and SMNVEV (reference sequence). Losses at the gene ends were 5 bases for V and 4 bases for J; bases not matched to a gene: 8. The CDR3 extends over 15 amino acids. In nucleotides, the CDR3 is TGTGCCAGCAGTGGGAGGACAGGGGGACCTTACGAGCAGTACTTC. It yields the protein CASSGRTGGPYEQYF.

V gene TRBV10-2 combines with J gene TRBJ2-1; 10 bases are shared with TRBD2. The CDR3 runs 15 residues. Per germline, CDR1 WSHSY and CDR2 SAAADI. V shed 2 bases, J shed 7 bases, and the junction held 5 bases outside the gene matches. DNA of the CDR3: TGCGCCAGCAGTGAGATGGCTAGCGGGGGAAATGAGCAGTTCTTC. Translating gives CASSEMASGGNEQFF.

This clone was counted many times. The chain couples TRBV7-2 to TRBJ2-2; the match to TRBD2 covers 9 bases. Trimming cost V 1 base and J 3 bases; bases outside gene matches: 0. In germline, CDR1 is SGHTA, CDR2 FQGNSA. The CDR3 has 15 amino acids. The CDR3 is CASSLGGRDTGELFF. In DNA, the CDR3 is TGTGCCAGCAGCTTAGGCGGGAGGGACACCGGGGAGCTGTTTTTT.

The gene calls are TRBV28 and TRBJ1-5; TRBD1 is a possible D gene (5 bases). V shed 1 base and J shed 4 bases, with 11 bases lying between them. The CDR3 extends over 15 amino acids. Germline V lookup: CDR1 MDHEN, CDR2 SYDVKM. This CDR3 is CASSLSRQWNQPQHF. The CDR3 region has the DNA TGTGCCAGCAGTTTATCTAGACAGTGGAATCAGCCCCAGCATTTT.

This clone showed up just a few times. This sequence joins TRBV6-6 and TRBJ2-6, with unresolved D. Germline V gene lookup returns CDR1 MNHNY and CDR2 SVGAGI (reference sequence). With 2 bases removed from V and 1 base from J, the gap between germline ends came to 6 bases. The CDR3 is 15 amino acids. The CDR3 DNA is TGTGCCAGCAGTTACCAACGGTCTGGGGCCAACGTCCTGACTTTC. It translates to CASSYQRSGANVLTF.